This is a list of T cell receptor beta chains from one sample in a study of regulatory T cells in long-lasting Graves disease. From the multiplex PCR reads, TCRdb called clonotypes with MiXCR, one entry per CDR3 protein. Counted here are 540,000 or so distinct CDR3 sequences, approximately 12% occurring once; the ten biggest clones make up approximately 9.3%. These data were likewise used in another study, on T cells in Graves' hyperthyroidism and ophthalmopathy.

The sequences come from peripheral blood mononuclear cells (PBMCs), collected at new diagnosis, from a patient treated with antithyroid drugs. The receptors were sampled from a man aged 25 to 45 with Graves disease. Each CDR3 is given with its conserved first and last residue. A D gene is named only where the DNA matches it firmly. Not all rows give a size; the values are once, few, many and, for expanded clones, a class.

>TRBJ1-4|TRBD1|TRBV2|once
CASTPGQVEKLFF
TGTGCCAGCACTCCGGGACAGGTTGAAAAACTGTTTTTT
>TRBJ2-1|NA|TRBV2|NA
CASSGEDEQFF
TGTGCCAGCAGCGGGGAGGATGAGCAGTTCTTC
>TRBJ2-7|NA|TRBV20-1|many
CSARGESSYEQYF
TGCAGTGCTAGAGGGGAGAGCTCCTACGAGCAGTACTTC
>TRBJ2-1|TRBD2|TRBV9|few
CASSVELATYNEQFF
TGTGCCAGCAGCGTAGAACTAGCGACTTACAATGAGCAGTTCTTC
>TRBJ2-5|TRBD1|TRBV5-6|NA
CARYRGPRETQYF
TGTGCCAGGTACAGGGGACCTCGGGAGACCCAGTACTTC
>TRBJ1-1|NA|TRBV5-1|many
CASSLGQIMNTEAFF
TGCGCCAGCAGCTTGGGACAGATCATGAACACTGAAGCTTTCTTT
>TRBJ2-1|NA|TRBV5-1|many
CASSLGGNRVGDEQFF
TGCGCCAGCAGCTTGGGTGGGAACAGGGTCGGCGATGAGCAGTTCTTC
>TRBJ1-5|NA|TRBV5-4|NA
CASSGGRGNQPQHF
TGTGCCAGCAGCGGCGGACGGGGCAATCAGCCCCAGCATTTT
>TRBJ2-7|TRBD2|TRBV29-1|many
CSVSPGLESHEQYF
TGCAGCGTCTCACCGGGACTAGAATCCCACGAGCAGTACTTC
>TRBJ2-5|NA|TRBV7-9|many
CASSVAGETQYF
TGTGCCAGCAGTGTCGCAGGGGAGACCCAGTACTTC
>TRBJ1-5|TRBD1|TRBV6-2/TRBV6-3|NA
CASTRRGTGSVGNQPQHF
TGTGCCAGCACCCGAAGGGGGACAGGGTCGGTAGGAAATCAGCCCCAGCATTTT
>TRBJ1-1|NA|TRBV18|NA
CASSPRYAMNTEAFF
TGTGCCAGCTCACCACGGTACGCTATGAACACTGAAGCTTTCTTT
>TRBJ2-1|NA|TRBV5-6|many
CASSLPGNNEQFF
TGTGCCAGCAGCCTCCCCGGAAACAATGAGCAGTTCTTC
>TRBJ2-7|NA|TRBV16|many
CASSQGNEQYF
TGTGCCAGCAGCCAAGGAAACGAGCAGTACTTC
>TRBJ2-3|TRBD2|TRBV20-1|few
CSAPPASGRSDTQYF
TGCAGTGCCCCTCCCGCTAGCGGGAGGTCAGATACGCAGTATTTT
>TRBJ1-2|NA|TRBV10-1|many
CASIERGGYTF
TGCGCCAGCATCGAAAGGGGTGGCTACACCTTC
>TRBJ2-2|NA|TRBV13|NA
CASSLRTGLTGELFF
TGTGCCAGCAGCCTTCGGACAGGACTAACCGGGGAGCTGTTTTTT
>TRBJ2-1|NA|TRBV11-2|many
CASSLVFNEQFF
TGTGCCAGCAGCTTAGTTTTCAATGAGCAGTTCTTC
>TRBJ2-1|TRBD2|TRBV20-1|many
CSASPSGTGSYNEQFF
TGCAGTGCTAGCCCTAGCGGGACCGGCTCCTACAATGAGCAGTTCTTC
>TRBJ2-3|TRBD2|TRBV9|few
CASSVATGRATDTQYF
TGTGCCAGCAGCGTAGCTACCGGGAGGGCCACAGATACGCAGTATTTT
>TRBJ2-5|TRBD2|TRBV7-6|few
CASSFGSGGQETQYF
TGTGCCAGCAGCTTCGGTAGCGGGGGCCAAGAGACCCAGTACTTC
>TRBJ2-3|NA|TRBV18|few
CASSPPGVGTDTQYF
TGTGCCAGCTCACCACCAGGGGTAGGCACAGATACGCAGTATTTT
>TRBJ1-1|NA|TRBV20-1|many
CSARVVGVGDTEAFF
TGCAGTGCTAGAGTGGTAGGGGTCGGGGACACTGAAGCTTTCTTT
>TRBJ1-1|NA|TRBV12-3/TRBV12-4|many
CASSYLRAANTEAFF
TGTGCCAGCAGTTATCTCAGAGCCGCCAACACTGAAGCTTTCTTT
>TRBJ2-7|NA|TRBV19|once
CASNGGTYEQYF
TGTGCCAGTAACGGCGGGACCTACGAGCAGTACTTC
>TRBJ2-5|TRBD2|TRBV6-1|many
CASSEKVASGNQETQYF
TGTGCCAGCAGTGAAAAGGTGGCTAGCGGGAATCAAGAGACCCAGTACTTC
>TRBJ1-4|NA|TRBV6-5|many
CASSYGGGHEKLFF
TGTGCCAGCAGTTACGGGGGAGGGCATGAAAAACTGTTTTTT
>TRBJ2-7|TRBD1|TRBV5-1|few
CASSLTARGQGLYEQYF
TGCGCCAGCAGCTTGACTGCCAGGGGGCAGGGACTCTACGAGCAGTACTTC
>TRBJ1-4|NA|TRBV9|few
CASSVGTFATNEKLFF
TGTGCCAGCAGCGTAGGGACCTTCGCAACTAATGAAAAACTGTTTTTT
>TRBJ1-1|NA|TRBV6-1|NA
CASTSGGAGDTEAFF
TGTGCCAGCACCTCGGGGGGGGCGGGGGATACTGAAGCTTTCTTT
>TRBJ2-7|NA|TRBV5-1|many
CASSPRDFDAYEQYF
TGCGCCAGCAGCCCCCGGGACTTCGACGCCTACGAGCAGTACTTC
>TRBJ1-1|NA|TRBV6-4|few
CASSSDSFTEAFF
TGTGCCAGCTCCTCGGACAGCTTCACTGAAGCTTTCTTT
>TRBJ2-3|NA|TRBV6-2/TRBV6-3|many
CASSSVGGDTDTQYF
TGTGCCAGCAGTTCCGTCGGGGGAGACACAGATACGCAGTATTTT
>TRBJ2-3|TRBD2|TRBV10-3|many
CAISEASGNQLSTQYF
TGTGCCATCAGTGAGGCTAGCGGCAACCAACTGAGTACGCAGTATTTT
>TRBJ1-1|NA|TRBV9|few
CASESDTEAFF
TGTGCCAGCGAGTCTGACACTGAAGCTTTCTTT
>TRBJ2-1|NA|TRBV29-1|many
CTGLSHRYNEQFF
TGCACCGGGTTGAGCCATCGATACAATGAGCAGTTCTTC
>TRBJ1-1|NA|TRBV12-3/TRBV12-4|NA
CASSFFVTEAFF
TGTGCCAGCAGTTTCTTCGTCACTGAAGCTTTCTTT
>TRBJ1-4|NA|TRBV7-9|NA
CASSRPGEKLFF
TGTGCCAGCAGCCGACCGGGGGAAAAACTGTTTTTT
>TRBJ1-5|NA|TRBV15|many
CATSRADRPPQHF
TGTGCCACCAGCAGAGCCGACCGTCCGCCCCAGCATTTT
>TRBJ2-7|TRBD1|TRBV6-2/TRBV6-3|NA
CASSSLGEGGTYEQYF
TGTGCCAGCAGCTCCCTCGGCGAAGGGGGCACGTACGAGCAGTACTTC
>TRBJ2-4|TRBD1|TRBV27|many
CASSLRGQGNIQYF
TGTGCCAGCAGTTTACGGGGACAGGGGAACATTCAGTACTTC
>TRBJ2-1|NA|TRBV5-5|NA
CASSQIMNSYNEQFF
TGTGCCAGCAGCCAGATAATGAACTCCTACAATGAGCAGTTCTTC
>TRBJ2-2|NA|TRBV7-2|many
CASSLVPILWTGELFF
TGTGCCAGCAGCTTAGTACCAATACTATGGACCGGGGAGCTGTTTTTT
>TRBJ1-1|TRBD1|TRBV3-1|NA
CASSHSDRVVLNTEAFF
TGTGCCAGCAGCCATTCCGACAGGGTAGTATTGAACACTGAAGCTTTCTTT
>TRBJ1-2|NA|TRBV12-3/TRBV12-4|many
CASSLRVGRRKNYGYTF
TGTGCCAGCAGTTTACGGGTCGGGAGACGGAAGAACTATGGCTACACCTTC
>TRBJ2-7|TRBD2|TRBV5-1|few
CASSLRAGGPKSYEQYF
TGCGCCAGCAGCTTAAGAGCGGGAGGGCCAAAATCCTACGAGCAGTACTTC
>TRBJ1-3|NA|TRBV6-1|few
CASSEMTGNPGNTIYF
TGTGCCAGCAGTGAAATGACGGGGAATCCTGGAAACACCATATATTTT
>TRBJ1-1|NA|TRBV9|NA
CASSAVQGNTEAFF
TGTGCCAGCAGCGCCGTACAGGGGAACACTGAAGCTTTCTTT
>TRBJ2-5|TRBD1|TRBV10-3|many
CAIGRLGTEQETQYF
TGTGCCATCGGGAGACTCGGGACAGAACAAGAGACCCAGTACTTC